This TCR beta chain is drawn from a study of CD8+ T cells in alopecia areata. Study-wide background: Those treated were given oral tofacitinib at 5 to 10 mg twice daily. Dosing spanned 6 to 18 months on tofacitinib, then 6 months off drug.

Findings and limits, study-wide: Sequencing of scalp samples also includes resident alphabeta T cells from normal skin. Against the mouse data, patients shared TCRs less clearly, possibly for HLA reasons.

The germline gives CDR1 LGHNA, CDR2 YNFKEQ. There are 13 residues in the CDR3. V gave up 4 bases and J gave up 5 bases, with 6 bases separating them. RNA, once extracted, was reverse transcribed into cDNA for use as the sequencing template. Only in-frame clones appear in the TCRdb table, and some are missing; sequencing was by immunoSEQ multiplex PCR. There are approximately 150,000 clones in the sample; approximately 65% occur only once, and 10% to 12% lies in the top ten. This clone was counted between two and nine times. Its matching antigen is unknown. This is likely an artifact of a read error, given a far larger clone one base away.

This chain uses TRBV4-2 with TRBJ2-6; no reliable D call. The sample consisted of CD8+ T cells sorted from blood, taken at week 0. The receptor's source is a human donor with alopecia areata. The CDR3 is CASSPSRANVLTF. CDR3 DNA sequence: TGTGCCAGCAGCCCCTCGCGGGCCAACGTCCTGACTTTC.